This T cell receptor beta chain emerged from a study of blood T cell dynamics during melanoma immunotherapy. CDR1 is MNHEY, CDR2 SVGAGI, per germline. Trimming cost V 2 bases and J 6 bases, with 11 bases left between them. The CDR3 extends over 14 amino acids. The time point was: week 3, after first cycle of checkpoint inhibitor. Disease control meant complete response, partial response or stable disease at 12 weeks. Each bulk PBMC sample had approximately 350 ng DNA loaded. Measured with immunoSEQ multiplex PCR; TCRdb has only the in-frame clones, and not every one. The sample lists about 7,000 clones, 70% to 90% occurring once.

This clonotype was sampled from a human donor with melanoma. Some clones in this sample may be carry-over from other donors' samples. The rearrangement joins TRBV6-5 to TRBJ1-5; D call uncertain. This material consisted of blood, taken from a patient treated with checkpoint blockade. DNA of the CDR3: TGTGCCAGCAGTTACGCGGGCGCGGGTCAGCCCCAGCATTTT. This translates into CASSYAGAGQPQHF.